Presented here are 22 T cell receptor beta chains from one specimen sequenced in a study of T cells in tuberculosis (dated by TCRdb to 2016 to 2019). Library method: the immunoSEQ multiplex PCR assay. TCRdb re-hosts the immuneACCESS table, in-frame sequences only. Its copies lack some clones; in the studies checked, an unresolved V gene accounts for under half of them, and the cause for the rest is not known. This sample has about 45,000 clones in its table, and approximately 94% of those were observed once. The ten largest clones take up less than 2% of the sample. Specimen: PBMCs. These receptors were obtained from a donor aged 10-29 years with latent tuberculosis or without tuberculosis infection. Some clones in this sample may be carry-over from other donors' samples.

The CDR3, as DNA: TGTGCCAGCAGGTCGCGGGACAGCAGATTCTATGGCTACACCTTC. It codes for CASRSRDSRFYGYTF. This sequence joins TRBV27 and TRBJ1-2; 7 nucleotides match TRBD1. Germline CDR1 reads MNHEY; CDR2 reads SMNVEV (reference sequence). The CDR3 is made up of 15 amino acids. V lost 6 bases, J lost 4 bases, and 11 bases stayed unmatched.

This chain joins TRBV19 and TRBJ1-1; 9 nucleotides match TRBD1. From germline, CDR1 is LNHDA and CDR2 SQIVND (reference sequence). The CDR3 is 13 amino acids. Trimming at V came to 7 bases and at J to 6 bases, leaving 6 bases not matched to a gene. CDR3 in DNA: TGTGCCAGTATGGACAGGGGTCAACCTGAAGCTTTCTTT. Translating gives CASMDRGQPEAFF.

The chain employs TRBV25-1 and TRBJ2-1; a possible D gene is TRBD1 (6 bases). Germline V lookup: CDR1 MGHDK, CDR2 SYGVNS. CDR3 length: 17 residues. V shed 5 bases and J shed 2 bases, with 19 bases lying between them. As DNA, the CDR3 is TGTGCCAGCAGTTTAAGGGCCCCCGACAGGCCCTACAATGAGCAGTTCTTC. It codes for CASSLRAPDRPYNEQFF. Full variable domain (remainder filled in from reference TRBV25-1 and TRBJ2-1): EADIYQTPRYLVIGTGKKITLECSQTMGHDKMYWYQQDPGMELHLIHYSYGVNSTEKGDLSSESTVSRIRTEHFPLTLESARPSHTSQYLCASSLRAPDRPYNEQFFGPGTRLTVL.

The V call is TRBV30, the J call TRBJ2-3; 7 bases agree with TRBD1. V shed 2 bases, J shed 1 base, and the junction held 3 bases outside the gene matches. Germline CDR1 GTSNPN, CDR2 SVGIG (reference sequence). This CDR3 is built from 14 residues. For the CDR3, the DNA is TGTGCCTGGAGTATTGGACAGGGCACAGATACGCAGTATTTT. This encodes CAWSIGQGTDTQYF.

The chain couples TRBV28 to TRBJ2-3, with a tentative D call TRBD2 (6 bases). The V and J ends lost 2 bases and 4 bases respectively, with 13 bases between them. CDR1 MDHEN and CDR2 SYDVKM come from the germline V gene. This CDR3 has 15 amino acids. Here the CDR3 DNA reads TGTGCCAGCAGTTTAGGCGCTAGCGTAGCAGATACGCAGTATTTT. Translated: CASSLGASVADTQYF.

This clone is a singleton in its sample. This chain uses TRBV30 with TRBJ1-2; TRBD1 agrees at 9 bases. J lost 3 bases, V lost 4 bases, and 6 bases had no gene match. CDR1 and CDR2 from the germline V gene are GTSNPN and SVGIG (reference sequence). The CDR3 runs to 14 residues. The CDR3 region has the DNA TGTGCCTGGACTCGGACAGGGGCAGACTATGGCTACACCTTC. Its translation is CAWTRTGADYGYTF.

The chain joins TRBV5-6 to TRBJ2-3; the D gene is possibly TRBD2 (5 bases). The CDR3 runs 16 residues. Germline CDR1 SGHDT, CDR2 YYEEEE. V gave up 3 bases and J gave up 1 base, with 15 bases separating them. CDR3 nucleotide sequence: TGTGCCAGCAGCTGGGGAGCGCGGATTGGCACAGATACGCAGTATTTT. It is translated as CASSWGARIGTDTQYF.

This clone was recorded only once. This chain uses TRBV11-3 with TRBJ2-7; 10 bases fit TRBD1. The CDR3 covers 14 residues. The V gene end was trimmed by 1 base and the J gene end by 4 bases; junction bases not matched to a gene: 1. The germline V gene has CDR1 SGHNT and CDR2 YENEEA. This CDR3 is CASSLGGQGYEQYF. The CDR3 DNA follows: TGTGCCAGCAGCTTAGGGGGACAGGGGTACGAGCAGTACTTC.

The rearrangement links TRBV11-2 to TRBJ1-1; tentatively, D is TRBD1 (5 bases). This CDR3 is 14 amino acids long. V shed 0 bases and J shed 4 bases, with 9 bases lying between them. CDR1 SGHAT and CDR2 FQNNGV come from the germline V gene. In DNA form, the CDR3 reads TGTGCCAGCAGCTTAGACAGGGTTGGCACTGAAGCTTTCTTT. Translated, it gives CASSLDRVGTEAFF.

The V gene is TRBV18, the J gene TRBJ2-1; D gene ambiguous. The CDR3 has 11 amino acids. CDR1 is KGHSH and CDR2 is LQKENI in the germline V gene. Trimming took off 5 bases at V and 8 bases at J, with 7 bases between the two ends. In nucleotides, the CDR3 is TGTGCCAGCTCAGGGCTCGATGAGCAGTTCTTC. Its translation is CASSGLDEQFF.

The chain uses TRBV7-6 and TRBJ2-7; 7 nucleotides align to TRBD1. Germline CDR1 reads SGHVS; CDR2 reads FNYEAQ. The CDR3 has 16 amino acids. V trimming: 6 bases; J trimming: 2 bases; junction bases outside the gene matches: 13. The DNA for the CDR3 is TGTGCCAGCAGTTTATTATCGGCAGGGGGAACCTACGAGCAGTACTTC. It is translated as CASSLLSAGGTYEQYF.

This sequence joins TRBV4-3 and TRBJ2-1, with TRBD2 matching 12 bases. The CDR3 length is 15 residues. V shed 2 bases, J shed 4 bases, and the junction held 0 bases outside the gene matches. The germline V gene encodes CDR1 LGHNA and CDR2 YSLEER. CDR3 bases: TGCGCCAGCAGCCAACTAGCGGGAGGGTACAATGAGCAGTTCTTC. Translating it yields CASSQLAGGYNEQFF.

This chain joins TRBV10-1 and TRBJ2-1; the match to TRBD2 covers 8 bases. Germline V gene data show CDR1 as WNHNN and CDR2 as SYGVQD (reference sequence). Germline trimming cut 6 bases from V and 9 bases from J; bases unmatched to any gene: 10. CDR3 size: 14 residues. In DNA, the CDR3 is TGCGCCAGCAGCTCGGGAGGGCCTCGGGTTGAGCAGTTCTTC. Its translation: CASSSGGPRVEQFF.

This clone was observed a few times. CDR3 coding DNA: TGTGCCAGCAGCACGACAGATAACTATGGCTACACCTTC. Translated: CASSTTDNYGYTF. V gene TRBV7-2 combines with J gene TRBJ1-2; tentatively, D is TRBD1 (5 bases). This CDR3 has 13 residues. Germline assignment: CDR1 SGHTA and CDR2 FQGNSA. V dropped 5 bases and J dropped 1 base, with 8 bases sitting between them. Full variable domain (outside the CDR3, taken from reference TRBV7-2 and TRBJ1-2): GAGVSQSPSNKVTEKGKDVELRCDPISGHTALYWYRQSLGQGLEFLIYFQGNSAPDKSGLPSDRFSAERTGGSVSTLTIQRTQQEDSAVYLCASSTTDNYGYTFGSGTRLTVV.

V is TRBV19 and J is TRBJ2-1; 7 bases agree with TRBD1. V shed 2 bases, J shed 1 base, and the junction held 2 bases outside the gene matches. The length of the CDR3 is 15 residues. Germline V gene lookup returns CDR1 LNHDA and CDR2 SQIVND (reference sequence). In DNA, the CDR3 is TGTGCCAGTAGTATATCCAGGGGGTCCTACAATGAGCAGTTCTTC. It encodes CASSISRGSYNEQFF.

The V call is TRBV6-5, the J call TRBJ2-2; D is unclear. Germline V gives CDR1 MNHEY, CDR2 SVGAGI. V lost 6 bases and J 2 bases, leaving 4 bases between the germline ends. CDR3 size: 12 residues. In DNA form, the CDR3 reads TGTGCCAGCAGGTCTAACACCGGGGAGCTGTTTTTT. It is translated as CASRSNTGELFF.

CDR3 protein: CASSISREGLMEQFF. CDR3 sequence (DNA): TGTGCCAGCAGTATCTCGCGGGAGGGGCTTATGGAGCAGTTCTTC. This sequence joins TRBV27 and TRBJ2-1; 9 nucleotides line up with TRBD2. CDR1 and CDR2 from the germline V gene are MNHEY and SMNVEV (reference sequence). The CDR3 runs to 15 residues. The J segment lost 10 bases and the V segment lost 5 bases, leaving 12 bases of the junction unmatched.

The chain combines TRBV27 with TRBJ2-7, with TRBD2 matching over 9 bases. J lost 3 bases, V lost 8 bases, and 11 bases had no gene match. The CDR3 length is 15 residues. Per the germline V gene, CDR1 is MNHEY and CDR2 is SMNVEV (reference sequence). The CDR3 DNA reads TGTGCCAGCTTCCCCTTTGCGGGAGGGGGCTACGAGCAGTACTTC. Its protein product is CASFPFAGGGYEQYF.

The chain uses TRBV5-4 and TRBJ2-7, with TRBD2 identical over 11 bases. The germline V gene encodes CDR1 SGHNT and CDR2 YYREEE (reference sequence). V was pared by 5 bases and J by 0 bases, with 4 bases of the junction left unmatched. The CDR3 length is 15 residues. This CDR3 is CASSPLAGGSYEQYF. The DNA for the CDR3 is TGTGCCAGCAGTCCCCTAGCGGGAGGCTCCTACGAGCAGTACTTC.

The chain has TRBV5-1 and TRBJ2-7, with D unresolved. V dropped 0 bases and J dropped 3 bases, with 7 bases sitting between them. Germline values: CDR1 SGHRS, CDR2 YFSETQ. The CDR3 covers 13 residues. CDR3 DNA: TGCGCCAGCAGCTTGGCCCTCTACTACGAGCAGTACTTC. Translating it yields CASSLALYYEQYF.

V gene TRBV14 combines with J gene TRBJ2-3, with 9 bases identical to TRBD2. Looked up from germline, CDR1 is SGHDN and CDR2 is FVKESK. The CDR3 has 18 amino acids. Germline trimming cut 2 bases from V and 5 bases from J; bases unmatched to any gene: 14. This CDR3 is CASSQLRREGLRGDTQYF. In DNA, the CDR3 is TGTGCCAGCAGCCAATTGAGGCGGGAGGGCCTCAGGGGAGATACGCAGTATTTT.

The chain has TRBV5-4 and TRBJ2-3; 8 nucleotides line up with TRBD1. This CDR3 has 14 residues. Germline-derived CDR1 and CDR2 are SGHNT and YYREEE (reference sequence). With 4 bases clipped from V and 7 bases from J, the junction kept 8 bases outside the gene matches. The CDR3 bases are TGTGCCAGCAGCGCGGGGACAGGACCCTATACGCAGTATTTT. This translates into CASSAGTGPYTQYF.